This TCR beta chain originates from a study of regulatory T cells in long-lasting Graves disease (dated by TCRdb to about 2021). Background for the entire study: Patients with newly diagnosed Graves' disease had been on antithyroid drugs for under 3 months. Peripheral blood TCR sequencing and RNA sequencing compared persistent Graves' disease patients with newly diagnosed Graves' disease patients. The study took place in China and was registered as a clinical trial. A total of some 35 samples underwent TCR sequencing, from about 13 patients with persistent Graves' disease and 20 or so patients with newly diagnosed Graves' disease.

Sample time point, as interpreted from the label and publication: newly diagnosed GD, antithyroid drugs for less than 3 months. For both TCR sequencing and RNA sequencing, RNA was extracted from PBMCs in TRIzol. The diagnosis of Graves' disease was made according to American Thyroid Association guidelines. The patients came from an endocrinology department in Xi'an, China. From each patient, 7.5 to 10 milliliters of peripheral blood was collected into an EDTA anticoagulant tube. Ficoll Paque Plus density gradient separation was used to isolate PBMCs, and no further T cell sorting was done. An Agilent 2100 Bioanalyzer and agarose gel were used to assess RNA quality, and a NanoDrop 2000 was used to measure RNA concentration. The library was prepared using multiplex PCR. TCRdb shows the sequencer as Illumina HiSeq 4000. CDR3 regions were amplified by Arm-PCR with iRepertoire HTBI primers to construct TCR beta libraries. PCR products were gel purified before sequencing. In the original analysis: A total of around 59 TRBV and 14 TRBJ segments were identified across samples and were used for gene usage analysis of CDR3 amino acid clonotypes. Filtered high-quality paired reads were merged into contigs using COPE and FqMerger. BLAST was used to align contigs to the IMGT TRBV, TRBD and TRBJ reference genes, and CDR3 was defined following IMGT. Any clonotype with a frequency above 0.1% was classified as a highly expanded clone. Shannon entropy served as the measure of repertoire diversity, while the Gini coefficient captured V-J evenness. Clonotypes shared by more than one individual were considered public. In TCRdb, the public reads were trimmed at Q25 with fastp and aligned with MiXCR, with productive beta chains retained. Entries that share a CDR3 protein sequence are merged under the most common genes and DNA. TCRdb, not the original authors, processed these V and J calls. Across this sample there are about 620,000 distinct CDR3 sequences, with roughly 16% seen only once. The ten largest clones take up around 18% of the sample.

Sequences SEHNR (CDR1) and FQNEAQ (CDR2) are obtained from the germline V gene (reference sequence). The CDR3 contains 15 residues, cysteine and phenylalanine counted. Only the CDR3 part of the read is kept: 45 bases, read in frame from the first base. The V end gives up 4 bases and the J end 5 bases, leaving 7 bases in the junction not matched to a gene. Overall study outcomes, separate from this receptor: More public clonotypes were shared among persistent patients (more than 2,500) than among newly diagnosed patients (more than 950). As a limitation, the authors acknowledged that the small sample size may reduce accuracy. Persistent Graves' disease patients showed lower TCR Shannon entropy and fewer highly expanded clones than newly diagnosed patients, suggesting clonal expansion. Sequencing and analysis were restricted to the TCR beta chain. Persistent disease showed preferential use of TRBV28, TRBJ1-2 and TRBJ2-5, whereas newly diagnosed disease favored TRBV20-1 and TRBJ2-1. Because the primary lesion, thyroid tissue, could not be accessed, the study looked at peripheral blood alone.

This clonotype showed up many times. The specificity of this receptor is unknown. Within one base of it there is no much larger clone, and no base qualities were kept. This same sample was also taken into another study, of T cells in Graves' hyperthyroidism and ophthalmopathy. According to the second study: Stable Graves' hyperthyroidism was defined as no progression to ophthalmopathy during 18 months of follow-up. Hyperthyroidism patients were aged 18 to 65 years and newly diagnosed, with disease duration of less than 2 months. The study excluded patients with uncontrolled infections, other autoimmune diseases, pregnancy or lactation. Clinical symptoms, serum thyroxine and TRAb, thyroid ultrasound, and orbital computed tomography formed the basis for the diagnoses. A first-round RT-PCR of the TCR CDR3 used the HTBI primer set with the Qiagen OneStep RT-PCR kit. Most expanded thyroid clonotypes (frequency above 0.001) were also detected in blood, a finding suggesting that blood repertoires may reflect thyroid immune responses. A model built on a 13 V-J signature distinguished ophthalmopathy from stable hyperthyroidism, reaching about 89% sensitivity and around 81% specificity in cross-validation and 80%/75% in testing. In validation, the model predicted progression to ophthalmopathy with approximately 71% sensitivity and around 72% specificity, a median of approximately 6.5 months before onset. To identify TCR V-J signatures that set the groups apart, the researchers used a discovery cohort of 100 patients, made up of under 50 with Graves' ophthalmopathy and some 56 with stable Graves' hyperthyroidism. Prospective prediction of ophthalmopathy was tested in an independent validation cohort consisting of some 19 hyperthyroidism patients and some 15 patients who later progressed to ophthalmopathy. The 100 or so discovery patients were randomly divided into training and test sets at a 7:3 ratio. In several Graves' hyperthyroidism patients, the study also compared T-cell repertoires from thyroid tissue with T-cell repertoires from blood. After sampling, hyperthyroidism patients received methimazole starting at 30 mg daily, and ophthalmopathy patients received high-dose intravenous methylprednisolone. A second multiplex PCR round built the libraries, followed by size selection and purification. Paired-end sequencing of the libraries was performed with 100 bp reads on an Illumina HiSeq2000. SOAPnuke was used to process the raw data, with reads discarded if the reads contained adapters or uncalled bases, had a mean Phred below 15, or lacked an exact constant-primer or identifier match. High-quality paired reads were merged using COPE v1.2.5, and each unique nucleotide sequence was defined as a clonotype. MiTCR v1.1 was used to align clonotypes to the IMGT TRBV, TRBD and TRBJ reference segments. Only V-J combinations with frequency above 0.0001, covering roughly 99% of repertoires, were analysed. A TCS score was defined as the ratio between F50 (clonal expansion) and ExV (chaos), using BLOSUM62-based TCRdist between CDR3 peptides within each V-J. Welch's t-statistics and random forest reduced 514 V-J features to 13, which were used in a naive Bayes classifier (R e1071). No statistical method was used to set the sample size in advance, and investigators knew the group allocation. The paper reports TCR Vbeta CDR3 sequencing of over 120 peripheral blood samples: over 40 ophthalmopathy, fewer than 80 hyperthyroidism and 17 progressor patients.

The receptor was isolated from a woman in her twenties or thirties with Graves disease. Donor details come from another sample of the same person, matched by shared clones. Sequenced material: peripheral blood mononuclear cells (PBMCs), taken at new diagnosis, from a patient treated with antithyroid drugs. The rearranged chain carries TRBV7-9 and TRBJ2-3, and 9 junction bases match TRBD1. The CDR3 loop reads CASSSGTGNQDTQYF. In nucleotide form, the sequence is TGTGCCAGCAGCTCTGGGACAGGGAATCAAGATACGCAGTATTTT.